Below are 5 T cell receptor beta chains sequenced from a single sample in a study of cytomegalovirus exposure and HLA in healthy donors. Primers for the PCR totalled 60 Vbeta and 13 Jbeta. The protocol was immunoSEQ multiplex PCR, while the TCRdb copy is restricted to in-frame clones and leaves out a portion. The sample carries fewer than 150,000 clones, 75% to 90% recorded once. Material for sequencing was PBMCs. All receptors come from a woman aged 25 to 39 in good health and CMV-seropositive.

The chain links TRBV6-6 to TRBJ2-7, with 13 bases aligning to TRBD2. This CDR3 comprises 15 residues. V shed 1 base and J 8 bases; nucleotides not matched to a gene: 5. Germline CDR1 is MNHNY and CDR2 is SVGAGI (reference sequence). The DNA for the CDR3 is TGTGCCAGCAGTTACTATGGGACTAGCGGGACCCAGCAGTACTTC. This translates into CASSYYGTSGTQQYF.

The chain is built from TRBV4-2 and TRBJ2-1, with 10 bases lining up with TRBD2. The V gene end was trimmed by 0 bases and the J gene end by 7 bases; junction bases not matched to a gene: 6. There are 16 residues in the CDR3. Looked up from germline, CDR1 is LGHNA and CDR2 is YNFKEQ. The CDR3 DNA is TGTGCCAGCAGCCAAGATTCGCTAGCGGGAGAAAATGAGCAGTTCTTC. This encodes CASSQDSLAGENEQFF.

This sequence joins TRBV28 and TRBJ1-4; no clear D gene. CDR1 is MDHEN, CDR2 SYDVKM, per germline. The CDR3 covers 14 residues. Trimming cost V 4 bases and J 0 bases, with 6 bases left between them. The CDR3 DNA sequence: TGTGCCAGCAGTTACGGGGCAACTAATGAAAAACTGTTTTTT. Protein product: CASSYGATNEKLFF.

This clone was found a few times. The chain uses TRBV30 and TRBJ2-7; a possible D gene is TRBD1 (6 bases). CDR3 length: 13 amino acids. V lost 0 bases to trimming and J lost 7 bases, with 13 bases between them. The germline gives CDR1 GTSNPN, CDR2 SVGIG (reference sequence). The CDR3 spells CAWSVRGTGEQYF. The CDR3 nucleotides read TGTGCCTGGAGTGTAAGGGGGACGGGGGAGCAGTACTTC.

This chain joins TRBV28 and TRBJ2-7; 8 bases agree with TRBD1. Germline V gene sequence: CDR1 MDHEN, CDR2 SYDVKM. The CDR3 has 14 residues. Trimming took 6 bases from V and 2 from J; bases not matched to a gene: 6. The CDR3 bases are TGTGCCAGCAGGATGGGGACAGGAACCTACGAGCAGTACTTC. Protein: CASRMGTGTYEQYF.